This is a list of T cell receptor beta chains from one sample in a study of tumor-infiltrating lymphocytes in oesophageal squamous cell carcinoma. MiXCR, run by TCRdb on the PCR reads, gives a single entry per CDR3 protein. Here the sample spans roughly 14,000 distinct CDR3 sequences, around half being singletons. What was sequenced was blood. These receptors were taken from a male donor with esophageal squamous cell carcinoma. Each CDR3 is given with its conserved first and last residue. Fields, in order: CDR3 length, D gene, clone size, J gene, V gene, CDR3 DNA, CDR3 protein. D genes are given only for firm matches. Not all rows give a size; the values are once, few, many and, for expanded clones, a class.

17 | NA | NA | TRBJ2-1 | TRBV6-6 | TGTGCCAGCAGTGCGATAGGGGGAGGGCACCCCTACAATGAGCAGTTCTTC | CASSAIGGGHPYNEQFF
14 | NA | medium-sized | TRBJ2-2 | TRBV28 | TGTGGGGTTGACAGCGTACCGAACACCGGGGAGCTGTTTTTT | CGVDSVPNTGELFF
17 | NA | NA | TRBJ2-3 | TRBV5-3 | TGTGCCAGCAGCTTATACCTTGCGGGCCCGAAGTGGGATACGCAGTATTTT | CASSLYLAGPKWDTQYF
15 | TRBD2 | NA | TRBJ2-1 | TRBV7-8 | TGTGCCAGCAGCGAAGGACTAGCGGGTGTCAATGAGCAGTTCTTC | CASSEGLAGVNEQFF
17 | TRBD2 | NA | TRBJ2-1 | TRBV20-1 | TGCAGTGCTAGAGCCCAACTAGCGACTAACTCCCACAATGAGCAGTTCTTC | CSARAQLATNSHNEQFF
15 | NA | NA | TRBJ1-3 | TRBV7-8 | TGTGCCAGCAGCTTAACAGGGAGCTCTGGAAACACCATATATTTT | CASSLTGSSGNTIYF
13 | NA | few | TRBJ2-5 | TRBV7-8 | TGTGCCAGCAGCCCAAGGGGCCGAGAGACCCAGTACTTC | CASSPRGRETQYF
15 | TRBD2 | NA | TRBJ2-1 | TRBV12-3/TRBV12-4 | TGTGCCAGCAGAGCAACTAGCGGGAGATACAATGAGCAGTTCTTC | CASRATSGRYNEQFF
15 | NA | few | TRBJ2-3 | TRBV9 | TGTGCCAGCAGCGCCGACGGGACACTGATGGATACGCAGTATTTT | CASSADGTLMDTQYF
12 | NA | large | TRBJ2-5 | TRBV7-9 | TGTGCCAGCAGCAATGATTGGGAGACCCAGTACTTC | CASSNDWETQYF
15 | TRBD2 | NA | TRBJ2-1 | TRBV7-3 | TGTGCCAGCAGCTTAGGGAGGGCCACAGGCAATGAGCAGTTCTTC | CASSLGRATGNEQFF
13 | NA | many | TRBJ2-7 | TRBV10-1 | TGCGCCACCGGTAGTGGCATCTCCTACGAGCAGTACTTC | CATGSGISYEQYF
13 | TRBD1 | few | TRBJ2-5 | TRBV7-9 | TGTGCCAGCAACGACAGGGGGCGAGAGACCCAGTACTTC | CASNDRGRETQYF
15 | TRBD2 | NA | TRBJ2-5 | TRBV12-3/TRBV12-4 | TGTGCCAGCACTATGGGACTAGCGGGAGGAGAGACCCAGTACTTC | CASTMGLAGGETQYF
15 | NA | medium-sized | TRBJ1-1 | TRBV12-5 | TGTGCTAGTGGTCCGCCGTGGACCGTGAACACTGAAGCTTTCTTT | CASGPPWTVNTEAFF
15 | NA | medium-sized | TRBJ1-1 | TRBV7-8 | TGTGCCAGCAGCTTAGGTTTTGGGGGTGCCACTGAAGCTTTCTTT | CASSLGFGGATEAFF
14 | TRBD2 | few | TRBJ2-3 | TRBV7-9 | TGTGCCAGCAGCTCTAGCGGAAGCACAGATACGCAGTATTTT | CASSSSGSTDTQYF
13 | TRBD2 | NA | TRBJ2-7 | TRBV11-2 | TGTGCCAGCAGCTCAAGGGCGGGGGTCGAGCAGTACTTC | CASSSRAGVEQYF
17 | NA | many | TRBJ2-5 | TRBV7-9 | TGTGCCAGCAGCTTAGCGACAGGTCGTTATGGGCAAGAGACCCAGTACTTC | CASSLATGRYGQETQYF
12 | NA | NA | TRBJ1-1 | TRBV30 | TGTGCCTGGATCAGGGATAACACTGAAGCTTTCTTT | CAWIRDNTEAFF
15 | TRBD2 | medium-sized | TRBJ2-1 | TRBV10-3 | TGTGCCATCAGACCAACTAGCGAGGGTCACAATGAGCAGTTCTTC | CAIRPTSEGHNEQFF
14 | TRBD1 | once | TRBJ2-7 | TRBV7-3 | TGTGCCAGCAGCGACTCCGGGACAGGGACGTCGCAGTACTTC | CASSDSGTGTSQYF
16 | NA | NA | TRBJ1-6 | TRBV19 | TGTGCCAGTAGTACCTCTTCGGGCCTCCCGAATTCACCCCTCCACTTT | CASSTSSGLPNSPLHF
14 | NA | NA | TRBJ2-7 | TRBV18 | TGTGCCAGCTCCCCCAGCAGGGCCCGTGACGAGCAGTACTTC | CASSPSRARDEQYF
14 | TRBD1 | NA | TRBJ1-2 | TRBV7-2 | TGTGCCAGCAGCTCAGGACAGGGGGCAAGTGGCTACACCTTC | CASSSGQGASGYTF
14 | NA | NA | TRBJ2-1 | TRBV7-8 | TGTGCCAACATCGAGCGGACCTTCTACAATGAGCAGTTCTTC | CANIERTFYNEQFF
13 | NA | NA | TRBJ2-1 | TRBV7-6 | TGTGCCAGCAGCCATCCTAGGGTAGGTGAGCAGTTCTTC | CASSHPRVGEQFF
14 | NA | NA | TRBJ1-5 | TRBV6-2/TRBV6-3 | TGTGCCAGCAGTCGCGACAGATCCAATCAGCCCCAGCATTTT | CASSRDRSNQPQHF
13 | NA | NA | TRBJ1-1 | TRBV2 | TGTGCCAGCCAAGACCGGTTAGCCACTGAAGCTTTCTTT | CASQDRLATEAFF
15 | NA | NA | TRBJ2-4 | TRBV7-3 | TGTGCCAGCAGCCCACCCGGGGGACGCAAAAACATTCAGTACTTC | CASSPPGGRKNIQYF
13 | NA | NA | TRBJ2-1 | TRBV7-4 | TGTGCCAGCACCGAACCCCATTACAATGAGCAGTTCTTC | CASTEPHYNEQFF
15 | TRBD2 | NA | TRBJ2-5 | TRBV11-3 | TGTGCCAGCAGCTTGGGACTAGCGGGGGAAGAGACCCAGTACTTC | CASSLGLAGEETQYF
11 | NA | medium-sized | TRBJ2-5 | TRBV12-3/TRBV12-4 | TGTGCCAGCAGCGTATTGGAGACCCAGTACTTC | CASSVLETQYF
14 | TRBD1 | NA | TRBJ1-1 | TRBV11-2 | TGTGCCAGCAGCCTAGACAGGGAGGGCCCTGAAGCTTTCTTT | CASSLDREGPEAFF
16 | NA | NA | TRBJ2-4 | TRBV28 | TGTGCCAGCAGTTCCCTTTGGAGGATAGCCAAAAACATTCAGTACTTC | CASSSLWRIAKNIQYF
14 | NA | once | TRBJ2-1 | TRBV7-2 | TGTGCCAGCAGCTTCGGATTCTCCTACAATGAGCAGTTCTTC | CASSFGFSYNEQFF
16 | NA | many | TRBJ2-1 | TRBV4-2 | TGTGCCAGCAGCCAAGAGAGAGCTAGTTACTACAATGAGCAGTTCTTC | CASSQERASYYNEQFF
13 | TRBD1 | once | TRBJ1-5 | TRBV28 | TGTGCCAGCAGCCCACAGGGGGATCAGCCCCAGCATTTT | CASSPQGDQPQHF
13 | NA | NA | TRBJ1-3 | TRBV28 | TGTGCCAGCAGGGTAAGGGACGTGAACACCATATATTTT | CASRVRDVNTIYF
14 | NA | medium-sized | TRBJ1-1 | TRBV7-9 | TGTGCCAGCAGCATCACAGGCTCCCGCACTGAAGCTTTCTTT | CASSITGSRTEAFF
14 | TRBD2 | NA | TRBJ2-3 | TRBV7-3 | TGTGCCAGCAGCGGTAGCGGGAGTGCAGATACGCAGTATTTT | CASSGSGSADTQYF
14 | TRBD1 | few | TRBJ2-7 | TRBV7-9 | TGTGCCAGCAGCTTAGGGACAGGGTACGACGAGCAGTACTTC | CASSLGTGYDEQYF
14 | TRBD2 | medium-sized | TRBJ2-7 | TRBV28 | TGTGCCAGCAGTTTTTCGGGGGGGGTCTACGAGCAGTACTTC | CASSFSGGVYEQYF
13 | NA | NA | TRBJ2-1 | TRBV7-8 | TGTGCCAGCAGCTTACAGGGTACCTACGAGCAGTTCTTC | CASSLQGTYEQFF
17 | NA | NA | TRBJ2-7 | TRBV28 | TGTGCCAGCAGTTCAGTGCCTGGGACGGACTTTACCTACGAGCAGTACTTC | CASSSVPGTDFTYEQYF
13 | TRBD1 | once | TRBJ1-2 | TRBV7-2 | TGTGCCAGCAGCCGGACAGGCGCCTATGGCTACACCTTC | CASSRTGAYGYTF
16 | NA | medium-sized | TRBJ2-3 | TRBV27 | TGTGCCAGCAGTTTATCTGGGGGATTGGCCACAGATACGCAGTATTTT | CASSLSGGLATDTQYF
17 | TRBD2 | NA | TRBJ2-3 | TRBV12-3/TRBV12-4 | TGTGCCAGCAGTTTTGGAGAGACTAGCGGGCGGCGGGATACGCAGTATTTT | CASSFGETSGRRDTQYF
15 | TRBD2 | NA | TRBJ2-3 | TRBV7-3 | TGTGCCAGCAGCTTAAAAGCGGGAGGTACAGATACGCAGTATTTT | CASSLKAGGTDTQYF
12 | NA | few | TRBJ2-7 | TRBV7-9 | TGTGCCAGCAGTCTTAGGGGTGCCGAGCAGTACTTC | CASSLRGAEQYF
14 | NA | NA | TRBJ1-1 | TRBV7-2 | TGTGCCAGCAAGTGGACGGCGATGAACACTGAAGCTTTCTTT | CASKWTAMNTEAFF
17 | TRBD2 | NA | TRBJ2-5 | TRBV10-3 | TGTGCCATCAGTGAAGGCCTAGCGGGAGCGGTACCAGAGACCCAGTACTTC | CAISEGLAGAVPETQYF
14 | TRBD1 | medium-sized | TRBJ1-1 | TRBV6-1 | TGTGCCAGCAGAAAGACAGGGTGGGGCACTGAAGCTTTCTTT | CASRKTGWGTEAFF
14 | TRBD1 | many | TRBJ2-7 | TRBV7-2 | TGTGCCAGCAGCCGGGACAGAATTTCCGACGAGCAGTACTTC | CASSRDRISDEQYF
15 | NA | NA | TRBJ1-2 | TRBV7-6 | TGTGCCAGCAGCTTAGGGGAGGGAGCGCGCTATGGCTACACCTTC | CASSLGEGARYGYTF
16 | TRBD1 | NA | TRBJ2-1 | TRBV5-6 | TGTGCCAGCAGCTTGGATGCCGGGACAGGTAACAATGAGCAGTTCTTC | CASSLDAGTGNNEQFF